Listed here are 27 T cell receptor beta chains from one sample, sequenced in a study of OX40 agonist ivuxolimab in advanced cancers. Measured with immunoSEQ multiplex PCR; TCRdb has only the in-frame clones, and not every one. This table has fewer than 18,000 clones, roughly three quarters appearing once. The sample was CD4+ or CD8+ T cells sorted from blood, taken in a trial of the OX40 agonist ivuxolimab. Source of these receptors: an adult with an advanced solid tumor such as melanoma, head and neck, liver or kidney cancer.

DNA for the CDR3: TGCGCCAGCAGCTTGGGGACAGGGGCGAACACTGAAGCTTTCTTT. It specifies CASSLGTGANTEAFF. The chain has TRBV5-1 and TRBJ1-1, with TRBD1 identical over 9 bases. The ends lost 0 bases at V and 1 base at J; junction bases unmatched: 1. Looked up from germline, CDR1 is SGHRS and CDR2 is YFSETQ. The CDR3 is 15 amino acids.

The gene calls are TRBV4-1 and TRBJ2-3, with D tentatively TRBD1 or TRBD2 (7 bases each). Trimming took 1 base from V and 5 from J, leaving 13 bases between them. Germline CDR1 is MGHRA and CDR2 is YSYEKL. There are 15 residues in the CDR3. This chain's CDR3 is CASSQVGGGIDTQYF. The CDR3 region has the DNA TGCGCCAGCAGCCAAGTGGGAGGGGGCATAGATACGCAGTATTTT.

This clone was seen a single time. The chain carries TRBV10-3 and TRBJ1-2; weak D call: TRBD1 (6 bases). The CDR3 totals 15 residues. V was pared by 7 bases and J by 6 bases, with 21 bases between. The germline V gene encodes CDR1 ENHRY and CDR2 SYGVKD. CDR3 residues: CAINYPEQGIDGYTF. CDR3 coding DNA: TGTGCCATCAATTACCCGGAACAGGGCATCGATGGCTACACCTTC.

This clone was observed a handful of times. The chain combines TRBV4-2 with TRBJ2-1; 11 bases match TRBD2. V gave up 0 bases and J gave up 5 bases; unmatched junction bases: 6. This CDR3 comprises 17 residues. Germline CDR1 and CDR2: LGHNA and YNFKEQ. CDR3 amino acids: CASSQEAGLADNNEQFF. DNA for the CDR3: TGTGCCAGCAGCCAAGAGGCGGGACTAGCGGACAACAATGAGCAGTTCTTC.

The rearrangement uses TRBV27 and TRBJ2-7, with 9 bases identical to TRBD1. The CDR3 contains 13 residues. In germline, CDR1 is MNHEY, CDR2 SMNVEV (reference sequence). Trimming cost V 6 bases and J 2 bases; bases outside gene matches: 2. The CDR3 DNA reads TGTGCCAGCAGGGGGACAGGGCCCTACGAGCAGTACTTC. It specifies CASRGTGPYEQYF.

The chain links TRBV27 to TRBJ1-1; D is perhaps TRBD1 (6 bases). The CDR3 covers 16 residues. The ends were cut back, 7 bases at V and 0 bases at J, with 18 bases in the middle. CDR1 and CDR2 (germline): MNHEY, SMNVEV (reference sequence). CDR3 sequence (DNA): TGTGCCAGCATGGCCGGGGGCGTTGGACTGAACACTGAAGCTTTCTTT. Translated: CASMAGGVGLNTEAFF.

This chain connects TRBV6-5 to TRBJ1-2; 9 bases fit TRBD1. Germline V gene sequence: CDR1 MNHEY, CDR2 SVGAGI. The CDR3 has 13 residues. J gave up 6 bases and V 6 bases, and 5 bases lay outside the gene matches. In DNA form, the CDR3 reads TGTGCCAGCAGAACCGGGACAGGGAATGGCTACACCTTC. It translates to CASRTGTGNGYTF.

The V call is TRBV30, the J call TRBJ2-3, with 9 bases aligning to TRBD2. CDR3 length: 14 residues. V dropped 1 base and J dropped 4; count of bases not matched to a gene: 3. In germline, CDR1 is GTSNPN, CDR2 SVGIG (reference sequence). The CDR3 loop is CAWSDSGGADTQYF. The CDR3 DNA is TGTGCCTGGAGTGATAGCGGGGGCGCAGATACGCAGTATTTT.

CDR3 coding DNA: TGTGCCAGCAGTACCAGCGGGGCCCAGACAGATACGCAGTATTTT. Encoded protein: CASSTSGAQTDTQYF. V gene TRBV6-1 combines with J gene TRBJ2-3; 7 nucleotides line up with TRBD2. J lost 3 bases, V lost 5 bases, and 8 bases had no gene match. Germline CDR1 MNHNS, CDR2 SASEGT. The CDR3 has 15 amino acids.

The rearrangement joins TRBV27 to TRBJ2-1; no clear D gene. The germline V gene encodes CDR1 MNHEY and CDR2 SMNVEV (reference sequence). This CDR3 has 13 residues. V lost 8 bases to trimming and J lost 4 bases, with 12 bases between them. The CDR3 region has the DNA TGTGCCAGCGGCAAAGGTTCTTACAATGAGCAGTTCTTC. Protein product: CASGKGSYNEQFF.

The rearrangement joins TRBV11-3 to TRBJ2-5, with 12 nucleotides matching TRBD2. V lost 3 bases to trimming and J lost 4 bases; unmatched junction nucleotides: 6. The germline V gene encodes CDR1 SGHNT and CDR2 YENEEA. There are 16 residues in the CDR3. In DNA, the CDR3 is TGTGCCAGCAGCTTTCGGACTAGCGGGATCGCAGAGACCCAGTACTTC. This encodes CASSFRTSGIAETQYF.

This rearrangement joins TRBV6-6 to TRBJ1-1; possibly TRBD1 for D (5 bases). The CDR3 loop spans 14 amino acids. With 1 base removed from V and 4 bases from J, the gap between germline ends came to 10 bases. CDR1 is MNHNY, CDR2 SVGAGI, per germline (reference sequence). The CDR3 sequence is CASSYFGGGTEAFF. CDR3 in DNA: TGTGCCAGCAGTTACTTCGGGGGAGGCACTGAAGCTTTCTTT.

This clone was seen more than once but under ten times. The chain employs TRBV30 and TRBJ2-5; D call uncertain. The CDR3 runs to 13 residues. Germline CDR1 and CDR2: GTSNPN and SVGIG (reference sequence). Trimming cost V 1 base and J 5 bases, with 11 bases left between them. The CDR3 nucleotides read TGTGCCTGGAGTGGGACCTTAGGGGAGACCCAGTACTTC. Its protein product is CAWSGTLGETQYF.

The rearrangement links TRBV7-6 to TRBJ2-7; D gene unclear. CDR3 size: 12 residues. The V gene lost 2 bases and the J gene lost 6 bases, with 8 bases spanning the gap. CDR1 is SGHVS and CDR2 is FNYEAQ in the germline V gene. The CDR3 reads CASSLSRGEQYF. The CDR3, as DNA: TGTGCCAGCAGCTTAAGCCGAGGCGAGCAGTACTTC.

The chain is built from TRBV11-3 and TRBJ2-7; D is perhaps TRBD2 (6 bases). With 4 bases removed from V and 6 bases from J, the gap between germline ends came to 19 bases. CDR1 is SGHNT, CDR2 YENEEA, per germline. The CDR3 sequence is 15 residues long. CDR3 DNA sequence: TGTGCCAGCAGCTCCCCCGGGACTCCCCTCGCCGAGCAGTACTTC. Residues: CASSSPGTPLAEQYF.

The DNA for the CDR3 is TGTGCCAGTGTCGCGGGCACTGAAGCTTTCTTT. Translation gives CASVAGTEAFF. This chain links TRBV19 with TRBJ1-1; D unclear. Germline loops: CDR1 LNHDA, CDR2 SQIVND (reference sequence). V lost 8 bases to trimming and J lost 4 bases, with 8 bases between them. This CDR3 has 11 residues. Full variable domain (remainder filled in from reference TRBV19 and TRBJ1-1): DGGITQSPKYLFRKEGQNVTLSCEQNLNHDAMYWYRQDPGQGLRLIYYSQIVNDFQKGDIAEGYSVSREKKESFPLTVTSAQKNPTAFYLCASVAGTEAFFGQGTRLTVV.

The chain couples TRBV29-1 to TRBJ2-7, with D perhaps being TRBD1 or TRBD2 (5 bases each). Germline CDR1 is SQVTM and CDR2 is ANQGSEA. The ends were cut back, 7 bases at V and 3 bases at J, with 10 bases in the middle. The CDR3 runs 11 residues. The CDR3: CSARDVYEQYF. The CDR3 nucleotides are TGCAGCGCCCGGGACGTCTACGAGCAGTACTTC.

The genes are TRBV29-1 and TRBJ2-1, with 10 bases aligning to TRBD2. J gave up 0 bases and V 6 bases, and 11 bases lay outside the gene matches. The germline gives CDR1 SQVTM, CDR2 ANQGSEA. This CDR3 has 17 residues. The CDR3 DNA is TGCAGCGTAAGGGGGGCTAGCGGGGGAAGCTCCTACAATGAGCAGTTCTTC. Protein sequence: CSVRGASGGSSYNEQFF.

The V call is TRBV6-1, the J call TRBJ2-1; D may be TRBD2 (7 bases). Germline CDR1 MNHNS, CDR2 SASEGT. The V gene lost 1 base and the J gene lost 4 bases, with 14 bases spanning the gap. This CDR3 comprises 16 residues. CDR3 sequence (DNA): TGTGCCAGCAGTGAAGTTTGGGGGGGCCCTTACAATGAGCAGTTCTTC. Translated, it gives CASSEVWGGPYNEQFF.

The chain links TRBV2 to TRBJ2-3; the D gene is possibly TRBD2 (6 bases). The V end lost 2 bases, the J end lost 2 bases, and 20 bases lay between the germline ends. Germline V gene data show CDR1 as SNHLY and CDR2 as FYNNEI. The CDR3 is made up of 18 amino acids. The CDR3 DNA follows: TGTGCCAGCAGTGAACCCCTCTTAGCGGAGAATCCCACAGATACGCAGTATTTT. It translates to CASSEPLLAENPTDTQYF.

This clone was recorded only once. The chain carries TRBV11-2 and TRBJ2-1; D unclear. V was cut by 0 bases and J by 9 bases, with 9 bases left in between. Germline V gene data show CDR1 as SGHAT and CDR2 as FQNNGV. This CDR3 contains 13 residues. DNA of the CDR3: TGTGCCAGCAGCTTAGATTGGGGATCTGAGCAGTTCTTC. This codes for CASSLDWGSEQFF.

The gene calls are TRBV4-1 and TRBJ2-7; no definite D call. V gave up 4 bases and J gave up 0 bases, with 10 bases separating them. The CDR3 loop spans 14 amino acids. The germline gives CDR1 MGHRA, CDR2 YSYEKL. The CDR3 loop is CASSRSESSYEQYF. DNA of the CDR3: TGCGCCAGCAGCCGGTCGGAGAGCTCCTACGAGCAGTACTTC.

The chain recombines TRBV5-6 with TRBJ2-1, with 10 bases matching TRBD2. Germline assignment: CDR1 SGHDT and CDR2 YYEEEE. Trimming removed 2 bases from V and 8 bases from J; junction bases left unmatched: 10. The CDR3 is 16 amino acids. CDR3 in amino acids: CASSFPSGRGNDEQFF. CDR3 sequence (DNA): TGTGCCAGCAGCTTTCCCAGCGGGAGGGGTAATGATGAGCAGTTCTTC.

This clone is hyperexpanded within its sample. The rearrangement joins TRBV29-1 to TRBJ2-3; 7 bases line up with TRBD2. J was trimmed by 2 bases and V by 2 bases; bases with no gene match: 10. The CDR3 extends over 16 amino acids. From germline, CDR1 is SQVTM and CDR2 ANQGSEA. DNA for the CDR3: TGCAGCGTTGAAAGGTTGGAGGGACTACCCACAGATACGCAGTATTTT. It encodes CSVERLEGLPTDTQYF.

This CDR3 is CASSLEVAPRYGYTF. In DNA form, the CDR3 reads TGTGCCAGCAGCTTGGAGGTAGCCCCCCGCTATGGCTACACCTTC. V usage is TRBV5-5 and J usage is TRBJ1-2, with D unclear. CDR1 is SGHKS, CDR2 YYEKEE, per germline (reference sequence). This CDR3 is built from 15 residues. The V and J ends lost 0 bases and 4 bases respectively, with 13 bases between them.

CDR3 loop: CASVRGYNQPQHF. The CDR3 DNA follows: TGTGCCAGTGTCAGGGGCTACAATCAGCCCCAGCATTTT. The genes are TRBV6-1 and TRBJ1-5; D perhaps matches TRBD1 (6 bases). This CDR3 contains 13 residues. Germline-derived CDR1 and CDR2 are MNHNS and SASEGT. V lost 9 bases and J 3 bases, leaving 12 bases between the germline ends.

J is TRBJ2-3 and V is TRBV13; TRBD2 matches at 9 bases. The trim removed 5 bases at V and 2 bases at J, leaving 8 bases unmatched. Germline V gene lookup returns CDR1 PRHDT and CDR2 FYEKMQ (reference sequence). The CDR3 spans 16 residues. The CDR3 region is CASSLRTSVITDTQYF. CDR3 in DNA: TGTGCCAGCAGCCTCCGGACTAGCGTAATCACAGATACGCAGTATTTT. The full variable domain, rest sourced from reference TRBV13 and TRBJ2-3, is AAGVIQSPRHLIKEKRETATLKCYPIPRHDTVYWYQQGPGQDPQFLISFYEKMQSDKGSIPDRFSAQQFSDYHSELNMSSLELGDSALYFCASSLRTSVITDTQYFGPGTRLTVL.